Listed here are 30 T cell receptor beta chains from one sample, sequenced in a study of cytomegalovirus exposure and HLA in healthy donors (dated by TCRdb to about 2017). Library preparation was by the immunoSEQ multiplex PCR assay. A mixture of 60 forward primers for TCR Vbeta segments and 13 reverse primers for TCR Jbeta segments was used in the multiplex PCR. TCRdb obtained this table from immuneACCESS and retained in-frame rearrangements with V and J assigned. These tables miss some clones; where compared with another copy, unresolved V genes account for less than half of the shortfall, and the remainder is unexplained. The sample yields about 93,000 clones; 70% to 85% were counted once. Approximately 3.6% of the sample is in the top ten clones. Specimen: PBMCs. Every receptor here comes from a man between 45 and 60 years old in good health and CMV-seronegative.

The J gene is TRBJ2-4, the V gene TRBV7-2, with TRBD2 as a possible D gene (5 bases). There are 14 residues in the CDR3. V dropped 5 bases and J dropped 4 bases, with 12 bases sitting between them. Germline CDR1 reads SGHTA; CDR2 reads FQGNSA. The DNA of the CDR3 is TGTGCCAGCAGCCCCGGGGTAGTAAAAAACATTCAGTACTTC. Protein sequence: CASSPGVVKNIQYF.

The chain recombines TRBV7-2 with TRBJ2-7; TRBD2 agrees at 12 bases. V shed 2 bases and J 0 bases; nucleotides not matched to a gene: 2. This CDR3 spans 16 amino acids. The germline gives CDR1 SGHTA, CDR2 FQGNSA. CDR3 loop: CASSLLAGGDSYEQYF. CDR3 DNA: TGTGCCAGCAGCTTACTAGCGGGGGGGGACTCCTACGAGCAGTACTTC.

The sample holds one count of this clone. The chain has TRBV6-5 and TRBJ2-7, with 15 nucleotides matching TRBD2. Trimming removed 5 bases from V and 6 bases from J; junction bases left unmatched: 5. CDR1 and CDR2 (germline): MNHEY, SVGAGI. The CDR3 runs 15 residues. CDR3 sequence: CASSPRTSGRAEQYF. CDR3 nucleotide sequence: TGTGCCAGCAGTCCTAGGACTAGCGGGAGGGCCGAGCAGTACTTC.

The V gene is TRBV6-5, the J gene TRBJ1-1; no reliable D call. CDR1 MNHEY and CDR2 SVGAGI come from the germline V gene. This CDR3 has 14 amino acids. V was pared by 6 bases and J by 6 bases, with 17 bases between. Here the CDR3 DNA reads TGTGCCAGCAGACCCCAAGGGTGGGAGGCTGAAGCTTTCTTT. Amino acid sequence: CASRPQGWEAEAFF.

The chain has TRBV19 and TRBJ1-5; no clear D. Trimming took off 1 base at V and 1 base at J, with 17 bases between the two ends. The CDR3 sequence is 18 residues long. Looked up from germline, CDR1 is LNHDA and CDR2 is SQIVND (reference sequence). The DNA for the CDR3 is TGTGCCAGTAGTATAGGGCTGTATGGGCCAGAAAGCAATCAGCCCCAGCATTTT. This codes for CASSIGLYGPESNQPQHF.

Here the CDR3 DNA reads TGCGCCAGCAGCTTGGGTGTGGGAGGAGTCACTGAAGCTTTCTTT. Translation gives CASSLGVGGVTEAFF. This chain uses TRBV5-1 with TRBJ1-1, with D uncertain. Trimming cost V 0 bases and J 4 bases, with 13 bases left between them. The CDR3 sequence is 15 residues long. Germline assignment: CDR1 SGHRS and CDR2 YFSETQ.

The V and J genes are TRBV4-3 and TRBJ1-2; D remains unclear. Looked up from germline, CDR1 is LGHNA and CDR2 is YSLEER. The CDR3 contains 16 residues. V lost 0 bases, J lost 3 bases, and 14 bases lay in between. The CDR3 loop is CASSQDLGSSYYGYTF. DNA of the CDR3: TGCGCCAGCAGCCAAGATTTAGGGAGTAGTTACTATGGCTACACCTTC.

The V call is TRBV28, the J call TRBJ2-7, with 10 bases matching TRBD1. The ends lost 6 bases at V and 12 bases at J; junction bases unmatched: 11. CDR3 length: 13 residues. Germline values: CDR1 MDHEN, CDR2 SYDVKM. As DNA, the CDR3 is TGTGCCAGCAGATCTCTCGGGACAGGGGAACGGTACTTC. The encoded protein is CASRSLGTGERYF.

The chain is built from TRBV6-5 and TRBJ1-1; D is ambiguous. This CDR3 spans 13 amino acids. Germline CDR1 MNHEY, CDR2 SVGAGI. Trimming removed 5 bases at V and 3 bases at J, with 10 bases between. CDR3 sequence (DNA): TGTGCCAGCAGTCCACAGTCGGACACTGAAGCTTTCTTT. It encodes CASSPQSDTEAFF.

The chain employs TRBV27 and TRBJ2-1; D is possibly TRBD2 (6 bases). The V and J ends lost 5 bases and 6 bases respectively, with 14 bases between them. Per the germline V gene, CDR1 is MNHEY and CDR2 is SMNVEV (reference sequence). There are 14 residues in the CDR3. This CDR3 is CASSLMLGGNEQFF. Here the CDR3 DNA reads TGTGCCAGCAGTCTAATGTTGGGGGGCAATGAGCAGTTCTTC.

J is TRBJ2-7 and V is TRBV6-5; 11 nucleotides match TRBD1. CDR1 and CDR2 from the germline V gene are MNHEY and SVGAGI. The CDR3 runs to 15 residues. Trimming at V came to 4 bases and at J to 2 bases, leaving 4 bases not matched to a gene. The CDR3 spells CASSSWTGGTYEQYF. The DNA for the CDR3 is TGTGCCAGCAGTTCGTGGACAGGGGGCACCTACGAGCAGTACTTC.

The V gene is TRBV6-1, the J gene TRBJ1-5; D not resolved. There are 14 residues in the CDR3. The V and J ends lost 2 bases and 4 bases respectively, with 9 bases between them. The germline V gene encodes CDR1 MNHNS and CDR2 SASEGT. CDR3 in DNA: TGTGCCAGCAGTGAATCTCCACAAAATCAGCCCCAGCATTTT. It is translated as CASSESPQNQPQHF.

The CDR3 sequence is CASRPGGGNQPQHF. As DNA, the CDR3 is TGTGCCAGCAGGCCCGGGGGGGGCAATCAGCCCCAGCATTTT. The V gene is TRBV28, the J gene TRBJ1-5, with a tentative D call TRBD1 (5 bases). The V end was cut by 6 bases, the J end by 2 bases, with 11 bases between. This CDR3 comprises 14 residues. Per the germline V gene, CDR1 is MDHEN and CDR2 is SYDVKM.

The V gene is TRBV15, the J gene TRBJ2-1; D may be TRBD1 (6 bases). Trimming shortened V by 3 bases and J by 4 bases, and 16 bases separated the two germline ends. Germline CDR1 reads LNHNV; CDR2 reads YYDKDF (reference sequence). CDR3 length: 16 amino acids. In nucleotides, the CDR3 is TGTGCCACCAGCAGGGCCCGGGACAAACGATACAATGAGCAGTTCTTC. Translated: CATSRARDKRYNEQFF.

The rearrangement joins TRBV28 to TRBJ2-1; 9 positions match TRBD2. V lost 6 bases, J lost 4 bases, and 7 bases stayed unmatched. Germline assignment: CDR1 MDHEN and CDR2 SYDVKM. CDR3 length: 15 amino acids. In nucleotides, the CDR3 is TGTGCCAGCAGGATAGCGGGAGTTAATTACAATGAGCAGTTCTTC. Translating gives CASRIAGVNYNEQFF.

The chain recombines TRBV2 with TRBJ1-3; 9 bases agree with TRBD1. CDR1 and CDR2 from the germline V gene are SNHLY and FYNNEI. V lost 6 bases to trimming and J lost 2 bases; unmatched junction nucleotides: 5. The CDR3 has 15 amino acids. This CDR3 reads CASRLQGATGNTIYF. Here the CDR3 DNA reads TGTGCCAGCAGACTACAGGGGGCCACTGGAAACACCATATATTTT.

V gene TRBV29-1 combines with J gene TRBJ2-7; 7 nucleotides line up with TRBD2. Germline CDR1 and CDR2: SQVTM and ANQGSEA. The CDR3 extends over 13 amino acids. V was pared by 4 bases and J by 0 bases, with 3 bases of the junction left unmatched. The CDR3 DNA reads TGCAGCGTTGTTAGCGGGCCCTCCTACGAGCAGTACTTC. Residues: CSVVSGPSYEQYF.

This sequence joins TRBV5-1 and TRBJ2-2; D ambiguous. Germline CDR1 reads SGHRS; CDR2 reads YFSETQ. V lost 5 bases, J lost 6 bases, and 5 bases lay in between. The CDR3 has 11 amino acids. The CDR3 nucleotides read TGCGCCAGCAGTTCGTCCGGGGAGCTGTTTTTT. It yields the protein CASSSSGELFF.

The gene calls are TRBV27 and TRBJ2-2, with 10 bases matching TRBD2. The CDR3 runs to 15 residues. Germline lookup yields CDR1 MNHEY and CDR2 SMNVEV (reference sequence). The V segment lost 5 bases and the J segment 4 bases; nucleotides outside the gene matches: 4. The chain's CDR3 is CASSLSGRITGELFF. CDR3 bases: TGTGCCAGCAGTCTTAGCGGGAGGATCACCGGGGAGCTGTTTTTT.

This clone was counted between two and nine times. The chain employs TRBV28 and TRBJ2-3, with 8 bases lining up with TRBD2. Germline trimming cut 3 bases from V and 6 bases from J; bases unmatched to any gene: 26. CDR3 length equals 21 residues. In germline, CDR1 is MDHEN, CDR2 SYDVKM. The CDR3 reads CASSFLLGDTSGLYLGDTQYF. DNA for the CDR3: TGTGCCAGCAGTTTTTTGTTAGGGGACACTAGCGGATTATACCTCGGGGATACGCAGTATTTT.

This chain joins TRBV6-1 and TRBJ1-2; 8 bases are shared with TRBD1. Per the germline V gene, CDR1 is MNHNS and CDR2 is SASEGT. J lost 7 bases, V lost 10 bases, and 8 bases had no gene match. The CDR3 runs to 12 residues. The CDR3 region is CATKKGQGGYTF. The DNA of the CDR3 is TGTGCCACCAAAAAAGGACAGGGTGGCTACACCTTC.

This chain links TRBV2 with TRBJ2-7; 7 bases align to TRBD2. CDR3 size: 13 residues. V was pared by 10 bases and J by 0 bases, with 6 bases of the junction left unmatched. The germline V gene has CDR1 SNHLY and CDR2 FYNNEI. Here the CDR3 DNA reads TGTGCCATCGTCGGGAGGACCTCCTACGAGCAGTACTTC. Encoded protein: CAIVGRTSYEQYF.

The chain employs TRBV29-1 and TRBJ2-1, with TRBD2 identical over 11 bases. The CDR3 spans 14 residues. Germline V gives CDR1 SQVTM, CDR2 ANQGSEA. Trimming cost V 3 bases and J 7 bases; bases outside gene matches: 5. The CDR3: CSVDVTSGTNEQFF. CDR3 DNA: TGCAGCGTTGATGTGACTAGCGGGACAAATGAGCAGTTCTTC.

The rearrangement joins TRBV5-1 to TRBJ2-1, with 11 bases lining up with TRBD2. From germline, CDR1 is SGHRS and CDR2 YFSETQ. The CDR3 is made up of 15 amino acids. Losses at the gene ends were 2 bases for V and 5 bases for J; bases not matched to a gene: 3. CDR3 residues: CASSFTTSGNNEQFF. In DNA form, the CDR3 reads TGCGCCAGCAGCTTCACGACTAGCGGGAACAATGAGCAGTTCTTC.

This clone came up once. CDR3 region: CASSVSRTGNQPQHF. As DNA, the CDR3 is TGTGCCAGTAGTGTGTCGAGGACAGGGAATCAGCCCCAGCATTTT. The chain uses TRBV19 and TRBJ1-5; 8 bases line up with TRBD1. The CDR3 is 15 residues long. J lost 4 bases, V lost 5 bases, and 7 bases had no gene match. Germline values: CDR1 LNHDA, CDR2 SQIVND (reference sequence).

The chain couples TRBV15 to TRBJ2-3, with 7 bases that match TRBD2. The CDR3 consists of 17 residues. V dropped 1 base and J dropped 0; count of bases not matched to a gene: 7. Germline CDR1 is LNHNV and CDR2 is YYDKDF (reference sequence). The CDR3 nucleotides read TGTGCCACCAGCAGAGGGGGGGGAGGGGCCAGCACAGATACGCAGTATTTT. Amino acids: CATSRGGGGASTDTQYF. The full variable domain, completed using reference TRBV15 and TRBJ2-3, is DAMVIQNPRYQVTQFGKPVTLSCSQTLNHNVMYWYQQKSSQAPKLLFHYYDKDFNNEADTPDNFQSRRPNTSFCFLDIRSPGLGDTAMYLCATSRGGGGASTDTQYFGPGTRLTVL.

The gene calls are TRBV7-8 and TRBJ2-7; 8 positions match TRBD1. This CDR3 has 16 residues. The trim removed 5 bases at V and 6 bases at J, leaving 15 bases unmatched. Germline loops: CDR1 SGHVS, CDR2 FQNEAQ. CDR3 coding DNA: TGTGCCAGCAGCCCTAGAGGGCTAGGACAGGGAATCGAGCAGTACTTC. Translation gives CASSPRGLGQGIEQYF.

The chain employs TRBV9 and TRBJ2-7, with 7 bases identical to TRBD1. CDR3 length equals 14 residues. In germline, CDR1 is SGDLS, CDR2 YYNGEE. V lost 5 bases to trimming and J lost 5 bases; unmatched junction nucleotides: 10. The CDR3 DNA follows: TGTGCCAGCAGAATTGACAGGGTCGGTCACGAGCAGTACTTC. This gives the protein CASRIDRVGHEQYF.

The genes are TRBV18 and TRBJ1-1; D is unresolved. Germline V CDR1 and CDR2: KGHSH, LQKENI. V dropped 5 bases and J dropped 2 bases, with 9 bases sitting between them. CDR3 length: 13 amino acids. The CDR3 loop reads CASSSQTNTEAFF. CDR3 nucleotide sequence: TGTGCCAGCTCATCACAGACTAACACTGAAGCTTTCTTT.

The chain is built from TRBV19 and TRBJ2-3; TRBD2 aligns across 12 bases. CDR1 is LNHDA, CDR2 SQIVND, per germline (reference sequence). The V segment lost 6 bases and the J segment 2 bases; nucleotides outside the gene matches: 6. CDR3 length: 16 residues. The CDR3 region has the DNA TGTGCCAGTAGCCCCGGACTAGCGGGGAACACAGATACGCAGTATTTT. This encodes CASSPGLAGNTDTQYF.